Listed below are T cell receptor beta chains from one sample, sequenced in a study of monozygotic twins with inflammatory bowel disease. TCRdb re-called the 5' RACE reads and gives one entry per CDR3 protein, without DNA. The sample's table shows around 100,000 distinct CDR3 sequences. Sequencing used blood. The receptors come from a human donor with ulcerative colitis or Crohn's disease, or a healthy co-twin of an affected twin (not recorded which). Each CDR3 is given with its conserved first and last residue.

TRBJ2-3 | TRBV5-1 | CASSLAVREPDTQYF
TRBJ2-1 | TRBV4-3 | CASSQEPQDYNEQFF
TRBJ2-1 | TRBV30 | CAWRGLAGDEQFF
TRBJ2-7 | TRBV7-6 | CASSLAGGYYEQYF
TRBJ1-6 | TRBV19 | CASSIRRTNSPLHF
TRBJ2-3 | TRBV5-1 | CASSGGPRTDTQYF
TRBJ1-1 | TRBV16 | CASSQLRQAGTEAFF
TRBJ2-7 | TRBV20-1 | CSAREQGSVPYEQYF
TRBJ1-1 | TRBV10-2 | CASSESGGLMTEAFF
TRBJ1-5 | TRBV4-2 | CASSQETGLSNQPQHF
TRBJ1-5 | TRBV20-1 | CSATGHGENQPQHF
TRBJ1-1 | TRBV4-3 | CASSRQGGTEAFF
TRBJ2-5 | TRBV20-1 | CSARDWGDWSWETQYF
TRBJ1-4 | TRBV7-2 | CASSLGGIMWEKLFF
TRBJ2-7 | TRBV10-3 | CAISEIANPSYEQYF
TRBJ1-6 | TRBV7-9 | CASSLPGPKNSPLHF
TRBJ2-3 | TRBV20-1 | CSATRGAGSTDTQYF
TRBJ2-5 | TRBV7-8 | CASLGSPFETQYF
TRBJ2-1 | TRBV5-1 | CASSWRASGDNEQFF
TRBJ1-2 | TRBV28 | CASRNRGTDYGYTF
TRBJ2-7 | TRBV6-1 | CASSAWGDRGSYEQYF
TRBJ2-7 | TRBV6-2/TRBV6-3 | CASSSLYEQYF
TRBJ2-5 | TRBV7-8 | CASSSRHYQETQYF
TRBJ1-2 | TRBV20-1 | CSARSRGGGSGGYTF
TRBJ2-1 | TRBV10-3 | CAISGTSGTNEQFF
TRBJ2-7 | TRBV6-2/TRBV6-3 | CASSYFDRVSFEQYF
TRBJ1-2 | TRBV29-1 | CSGVQGGGYTF
TRBJ2-1 | TRBV7-9 | CASSQQGAWSEQFF
TRBJ2-5 | TRBV12-3/TRBV12-4 | CASSLGGWDQETQYF
TRBJ2-1 | TRBV7-2 | CASSPPPAGVGDEQFF
TRBJ2-5 | TRBV20-1 | CSAREWREQETQYF
TRBJ2-1 | TRBV5-1 | CASSSRTGAYNEQFF
TRBJ2-3 | TRBV7-9 | CAGSSPREASTDTQYF
TRBJ2-3 | TRBV20-1 | CSARDAGQGTDTQYF
TRBJ2-7 | TRBV12-3/TRBV12-4 | CASSLAADRVHEQYF
TRBJ2-7 | TRBV4-3 | CASSQEGTGIYEQYF
TRBJ2-5 | TRBV7-3 | CASSPGRVETQYF
TRBJ2-6 | TRBV5-1 | CASSLSERKSSGANVLTF
TRBJ1-3 | TRBV6-2/TRBV6-3 | CASSSQYSGNTIYF
TRBJ2-5 | TRBV29-1 | CSVVRGLETQYF
TRBJ1-6 | TRBV11-2 | CASSLDLSSYNSPLHF
TRBJ2-1 | TRBV4-3 | CASSQKSGGAYNEQFF
TRBJ2-3 | TRBV5-1 | CATSDGAITDTQYF
TRBJ1-5 | TRBV6-2/TRBV6-3 | CASSALNSNQPQHF
TRBJ2-7 | TRBV20-1 | CSASRLLSYEQYF
TRBJ2-6 | TRBV4-2 | CASSQATGGVSGANVLTF
TRBJ2-3 | TRBV5-1 | CASSLNSPTDTQYF
TRBJ1-5 | TRBV6-1 | CASSSDRGKNQPQHF
TRBJ2-5 | TRBV20-1 | CSATAWGETQYF
TRBJ1-6 | TRBV12-3/TRBV12-4 | CASRKSGQGANSPLHF
TRBJ2-1 | TRBV15 | CATTRDRGSYNEQFF
TRBJ2-3 | TRBV20-1 | CSADLVAGLDTQYF
TRBJ2-7 | TRBV7-9 | CASTTPTVDYEQYF
TRBJ1-4 | TRBV4-1 | CASSQGGQTTNEKLFF